One and the same sample provided the 5 T cell receptor beta chains below, sequenced in a study of neurological immune-mediated disorders. TCRdb re-derived calls from the 5' RACE reads in MiXCR, one entry per CDR3 protein. The table has 30,000 to 45,000 distinct CDR3 sequences, about 9.9% seen once. Sequencing was carried out using CD4+ T cells from blood. These receptors all stem from a woman aged 25 to 39 with HTLV-1-associated myelopathy (HAM/TSP).

V is TRBV15 and J is TRBJ1-3; no firm D call. Germline CDR1 and CDR2: LNHNV and YYDKDF (reference sequence). The V end lost 3 bases, the J end lost 0 bases, and 6 bases lay between the germline ends. The CDR3 contains 14 residues. The CDR3 is CATSSFNSGNTIYF. CDR3 nucleotides: TGTGCCACCAGCAGCTTCAACTCTGGAAACACCATATATTTT.

The table lists this clonotype with many counts. The genes are TRBV20-1 and TRBJ1-6, with 9 nucleotides matching TRBD1. Germline V gene lookup returns CDR1 DFQATT and CDR2 SNEGSKA (reference sequence). The CDR3 spans 14 residues. V dropped 3 bases and J dropped 5; count of bases not matched to a gene: 2. The CDR3 sequence is CSARGQGNNSPLHF. For the CDR3, the DNA is TGCAGTGCTAGGGGACAGGGAAATAATTCACCCCTCCACTTT.

This clonotype was counted at least ten times. This rearrangement joins TRBV5-1 to TRBJ2-2, with a tentative D call TRBD2 (6 bases). The CDR3 contains 15 residues. Trimming cost V 6 bases and J 3 bases, with 15 bases left between them. The germline V gene encodes CDR1 SGHRS and CDR2 YFSETQ. CDR3 nucleotide sequence: TGCGCCAGCAACAACCGGACGGGAGACACCGGGGAGCTGTTTTTT. Translated: CASNNRTGDTGELFF.

This clonotype was observed at least ten times. The CDR3 sequence is CASSLELVARHNEQFF. In nucleotides, the CDR3 is TGTGCCAGCAGCTTAGAGTTGGTAGCGAGGCACAATGAGCAGTTCTTC. The chain recombines TRBV7-2 with TRBJ2-1, with a possible D match to TRBD2 (5 bases). The CDR3 runs to 16 residues. Trimming shortened V by 1 base and J by 5 bases, and 15 bases separated the two germline ends. Germline V gene data show CDR1 as SGHTA and CDR2 as FQGNSA.

At least ten counts were recorded for this clonotype. The chain combines TRBV3-1 with TRBJ1-6; no clear D gene. The CDR3 has 15 amino acids. Trimming stripped 0 bases from V and 7 bases from J, with 10 bases between. Germline CDR1 reads LGHDT; CDR2 reads YNNKEL (reference sequence). The CDR3 spells CASSQESAENSPLHF. The CDR3, as DNA: TGTGCCAGCAGCCAAGAGTCGGCGGAGAATTCACCCCTCCACTTT.